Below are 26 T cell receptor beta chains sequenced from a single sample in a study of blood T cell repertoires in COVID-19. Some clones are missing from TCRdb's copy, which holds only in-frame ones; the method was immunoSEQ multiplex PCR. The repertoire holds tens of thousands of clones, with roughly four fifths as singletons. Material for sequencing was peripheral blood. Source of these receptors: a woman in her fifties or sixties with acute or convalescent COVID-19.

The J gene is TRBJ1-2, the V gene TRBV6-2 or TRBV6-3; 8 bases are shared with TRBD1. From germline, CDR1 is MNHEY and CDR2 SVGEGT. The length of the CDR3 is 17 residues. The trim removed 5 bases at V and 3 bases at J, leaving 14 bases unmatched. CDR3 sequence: CASSPTGGMLEHYGYTF. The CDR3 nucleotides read TGTGCCAGCAGTCCAACAGGGGGAATGTTGGAGCACTATGGCTACACCTTC.

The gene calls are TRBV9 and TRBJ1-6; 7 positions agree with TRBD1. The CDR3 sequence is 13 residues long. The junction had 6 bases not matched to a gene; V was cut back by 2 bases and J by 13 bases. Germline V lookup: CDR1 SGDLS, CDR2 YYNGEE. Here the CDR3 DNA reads TGTGCCAGCAGCGTCGGGACAGTCTCGCCCCTCCACTTT. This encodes CASSVGTVSPLHF.

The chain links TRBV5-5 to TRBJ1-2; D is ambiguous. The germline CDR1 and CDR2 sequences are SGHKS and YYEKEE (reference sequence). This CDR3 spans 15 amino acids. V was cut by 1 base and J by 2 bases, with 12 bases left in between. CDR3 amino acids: CASSLWASQNYGYTF. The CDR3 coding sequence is TGTGCCAGCAGCTTGTGGGCCAGCCAAAACTATGGCTACACCTTC.

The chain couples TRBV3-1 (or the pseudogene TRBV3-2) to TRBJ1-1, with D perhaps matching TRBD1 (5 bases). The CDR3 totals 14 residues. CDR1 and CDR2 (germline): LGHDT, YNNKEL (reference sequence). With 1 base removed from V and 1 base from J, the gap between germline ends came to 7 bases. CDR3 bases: TGTGCCAGCAGCCAAGTAGGGGAGAACACTGAAGCTTTCTTT. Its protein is CASSQVGENTEAFF.

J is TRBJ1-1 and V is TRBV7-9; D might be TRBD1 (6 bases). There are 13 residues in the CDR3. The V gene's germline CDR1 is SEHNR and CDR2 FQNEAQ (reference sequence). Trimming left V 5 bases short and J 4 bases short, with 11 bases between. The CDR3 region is CASSIRGVTEAFF. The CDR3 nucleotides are TGTGCCAGCAGCATCAGGGGCGTCACTGAAGCTTTCTTT. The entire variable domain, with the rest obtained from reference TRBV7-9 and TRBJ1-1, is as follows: DTGVSQNPRHKITKRGQNVTFRCDPISEHNRLYWYRQTLGQGPEFLTYFQNEAQLEKSRLLSDRFSAERPKGSFSTLEIQRTEQGDSAMYLCASSIRGVTEAFFGQGTRLTVV.

The CDR3 region has the DNA TGTGCCAGCAGTGGACGACTAGCGGGACCCCCCCAAGAGACCCAGTACTTC. It codes for CASSGRLAGPPQETQYF. The chain uses TRBV6-1 and TRBJ2-5, with 11 bases aligning to TRBD2. The CDR3 spans 17 residues. Germline V gene sequence: CDR1 MNHNS, CDR2 SASEGT. V trimming: 4 bases; J trimming: 1 base; junction bases outside the gene matches: 8.

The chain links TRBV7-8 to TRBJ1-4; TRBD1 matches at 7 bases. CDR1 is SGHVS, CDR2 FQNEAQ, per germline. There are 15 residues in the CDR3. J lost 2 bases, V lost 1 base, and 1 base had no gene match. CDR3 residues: CASSLGTGTNEKLFF. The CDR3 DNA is TGTGCCAGCAGCTTAGGGACAGGTACTAATGAAAAACTGTTTTTT.

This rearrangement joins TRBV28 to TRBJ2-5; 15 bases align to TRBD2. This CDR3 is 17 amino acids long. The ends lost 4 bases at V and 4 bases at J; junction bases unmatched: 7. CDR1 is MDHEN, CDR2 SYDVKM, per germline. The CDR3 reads CASSSGLAGGPRETQYF. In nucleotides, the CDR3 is TGTGCCAGCAGTTCCGGACTAGCGGGGGGGCCTCGAGAGACCCAGTACTTC.

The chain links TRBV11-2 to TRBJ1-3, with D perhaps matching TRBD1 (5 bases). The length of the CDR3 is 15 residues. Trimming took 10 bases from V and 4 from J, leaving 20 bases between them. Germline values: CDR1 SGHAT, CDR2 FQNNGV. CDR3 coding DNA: TGTGCCACCGCCCTTAGCGGGGGGGTAGGAAACACCATATATTTT. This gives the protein CATALSGGVGNTIYF.

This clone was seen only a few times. CDR3 DNA: TGTGCCAGCAGCTTAGGTACCCGAACTTTCAATGAGCAGTTCTTC. Translation: CASSLGTRTFNEQFF. The V and J genes are TRBV11-1 and TRBJ2-1; D not certain. The CDR3 is 15 amino acids. CDR1 is SGHAT and CDR2 is FQDESV in the germline V gene (reference sequence). V lost 1 base and J 6 bases, leaving 13 bases between the germline ends.

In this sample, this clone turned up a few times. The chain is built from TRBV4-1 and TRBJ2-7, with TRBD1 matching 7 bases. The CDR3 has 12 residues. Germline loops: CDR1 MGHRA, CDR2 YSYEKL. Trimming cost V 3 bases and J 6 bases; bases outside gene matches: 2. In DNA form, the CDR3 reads TGCGCCAGCAGCCATAACAGGGGCGAGCAGTACTTC. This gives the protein CASSHNRGEQYF.

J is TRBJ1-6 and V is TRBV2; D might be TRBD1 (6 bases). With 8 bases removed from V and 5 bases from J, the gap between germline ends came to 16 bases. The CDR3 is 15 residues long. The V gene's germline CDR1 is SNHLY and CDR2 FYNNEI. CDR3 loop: CASANRDTHNSPLHF. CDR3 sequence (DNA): TGTGCCAGCGCAAACCGGGACACACATAATTCACCCCTCCACTTT.

The CDR3 DNA sequence: TGTGCCAGTAGTATAACGGGGTTCCAAGAGACCCAGTACTTC. Its protein is CASSITGFQETQYF. V usage is TRBV19 and J usage is TRBJ2-5; D possibly corresponds to TRBD2 (5 bases). V lost 2 bases and J 1 base, leaving 8 bases between the germline ends. This CDR3 has 14 residues. From germline, CDR1 is LNHDA and CDR2 SQIVND (reference sequence).

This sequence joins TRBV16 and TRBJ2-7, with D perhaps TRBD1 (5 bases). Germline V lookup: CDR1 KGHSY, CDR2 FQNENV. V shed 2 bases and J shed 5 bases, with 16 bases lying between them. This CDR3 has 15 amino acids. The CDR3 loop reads CASSQPSTGADEQYF. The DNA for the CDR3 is TGTGCCAGCAGCCAACCCTCGACTGGGGCGGACGAGCAGTACTTC.

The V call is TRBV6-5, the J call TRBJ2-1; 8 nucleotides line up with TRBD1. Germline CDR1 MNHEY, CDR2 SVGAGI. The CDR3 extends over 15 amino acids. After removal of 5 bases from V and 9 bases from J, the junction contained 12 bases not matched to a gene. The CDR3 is CASSPRQGLKSEQFF. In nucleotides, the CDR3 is TGTGCCAGCAGTCCTAGACAGGGGCTCAAAAGTGAGCAGTTCTTC.

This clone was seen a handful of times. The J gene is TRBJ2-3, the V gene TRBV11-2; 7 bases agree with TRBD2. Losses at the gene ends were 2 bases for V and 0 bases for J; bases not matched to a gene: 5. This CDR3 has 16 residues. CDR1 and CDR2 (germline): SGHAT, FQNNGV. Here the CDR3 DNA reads TGTGCCAGCAGCTTAAAAGCTAGCGGAAGCACAGATACGCAGTATTTT. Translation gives CASSLKASGSTDTQYF.

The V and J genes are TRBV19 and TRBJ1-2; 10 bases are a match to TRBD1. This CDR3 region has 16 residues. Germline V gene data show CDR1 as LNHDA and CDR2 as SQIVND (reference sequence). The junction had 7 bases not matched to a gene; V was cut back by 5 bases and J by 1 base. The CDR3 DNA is TGTGCCAGTAGTCCTGGACAGGGGGTCCTTAACTATGGCTACACCTTC. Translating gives CASSPGQGVLNYGYTF.

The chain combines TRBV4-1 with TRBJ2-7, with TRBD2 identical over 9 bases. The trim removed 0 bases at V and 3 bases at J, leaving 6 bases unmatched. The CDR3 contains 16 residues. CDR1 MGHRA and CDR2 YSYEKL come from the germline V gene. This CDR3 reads CASSQDRISGSYEQYF. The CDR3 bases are TGCGCCAGCAGCCAAGATCGTATTAGCGGGAGCTACGAGCAGTACTTC.

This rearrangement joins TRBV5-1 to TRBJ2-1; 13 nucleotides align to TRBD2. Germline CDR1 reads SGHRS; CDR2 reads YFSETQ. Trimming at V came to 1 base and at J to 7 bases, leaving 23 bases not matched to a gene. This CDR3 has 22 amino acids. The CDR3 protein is CASSLPGQGYGTSGRALNEQFF. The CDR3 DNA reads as TGCGCCAGCAGCTTGCCTGGACAGGGGTATGGTACTAGCGGGAGGGCCTTGAATGAGCAGTTCTTC.

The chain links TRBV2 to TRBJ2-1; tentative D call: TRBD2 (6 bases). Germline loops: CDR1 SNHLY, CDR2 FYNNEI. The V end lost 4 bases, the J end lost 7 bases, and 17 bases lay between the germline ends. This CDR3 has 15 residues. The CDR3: CASSAEGYFGNEQFF. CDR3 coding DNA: TGTGCCAGCAGTGCGGAGGGGTATTTTGGGAATGAGCAGTTCTTC.

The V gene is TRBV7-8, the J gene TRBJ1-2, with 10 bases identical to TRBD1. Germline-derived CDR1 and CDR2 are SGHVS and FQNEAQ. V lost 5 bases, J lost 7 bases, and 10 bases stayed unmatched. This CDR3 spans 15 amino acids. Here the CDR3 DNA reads TGTGCCAGCAGCGCAAACCCCGGGACAGGGGCTGGCTACACCTTC. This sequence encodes CASSANPGTGAGYTF. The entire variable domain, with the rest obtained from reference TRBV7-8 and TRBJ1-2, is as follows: GAGVSQSPRYKVAKRGQDVALRCDPISGHVSLFWYQQALGQGPEFLTYFQNEAQLDKSGLPSDRFFAERPEGSVSTLKIQRTQQEDSAVYLCASSANPGTGAGYTFGSGTRLTVV.

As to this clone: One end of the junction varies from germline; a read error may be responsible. The CDR3 sequence is CASSEGLLGGYTF. DNA for the CDR3: TGTGCCAGCAGCGAAGGGTTATTGGGCGGCTACACCTTC. The chain uses TRBV6-1 and TRBJ1-2; no clear D. Looked up from germline, CDR1 is MNHNS and CDR2 is SASEGT. The CDR3 consists of 13 residues.

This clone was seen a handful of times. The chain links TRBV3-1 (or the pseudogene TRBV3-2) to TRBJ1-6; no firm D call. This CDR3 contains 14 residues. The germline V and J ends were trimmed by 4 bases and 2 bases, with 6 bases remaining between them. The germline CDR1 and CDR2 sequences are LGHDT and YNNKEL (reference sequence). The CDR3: CASSLQTYNSPLHF. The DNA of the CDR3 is TGTGCCAGCAGCCTACAGACCTATAATTCACCCCTCCACTTT.

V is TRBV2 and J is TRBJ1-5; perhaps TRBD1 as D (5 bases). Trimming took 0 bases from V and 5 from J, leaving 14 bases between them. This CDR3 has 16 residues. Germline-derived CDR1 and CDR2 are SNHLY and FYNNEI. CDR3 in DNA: TGTGCCAGCAGTGAAGCGGGGGGAGGGGTAGATCAGCCCCAGCATTTT. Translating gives CASSEAGGGVDQPQHF.

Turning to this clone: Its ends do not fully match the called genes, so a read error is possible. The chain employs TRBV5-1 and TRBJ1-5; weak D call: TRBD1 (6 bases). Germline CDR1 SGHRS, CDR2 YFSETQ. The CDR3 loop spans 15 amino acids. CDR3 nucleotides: TGCGCCAGCTCCGAGGGGGGGGGCGGCAAACAGCCCCAGCATTTT. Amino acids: CASSEGGGGKQPQHF.

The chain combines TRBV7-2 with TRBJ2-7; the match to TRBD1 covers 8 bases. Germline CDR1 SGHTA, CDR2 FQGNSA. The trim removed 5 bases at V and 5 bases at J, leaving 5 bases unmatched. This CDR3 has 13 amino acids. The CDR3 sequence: CASSPDRGNEQYF. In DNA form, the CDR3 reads TGTGCCAGCAGCCCCGACAGGGGAAACGAGCAGTACTTC.